These T cell receptor beta chains were read from a single sample in a study of vaccination effects on CD4 cells after COVID-19. Profiled with immunoSEQ multiplex PCR; TCRdb holds only in-frame clones, not every one. The sample yields under 40,000 clones, approximately 82% seen once. The antigens for these receptors are not known. Material: CD4+ T cells from PBMCs cultured with HCoV-NL63 spike peptides, obtained after COVID-19 vaccination. These receptors were taken from a human donor who received a COVID-19 vaccine. Some clones in this sample may be carry-over from other donors' samples. CDR3s include the opening cysteine and the closing phenylalanine or tryptophan. The D gene is left open where the match is weak. Some rows mark clone size as missing; the rest say once, few, many or name a class of expanded clone.

J gene,clone size,V gene,D gene,CDR3 DNA,CDR3 protein
TRBJ2-1,.,TRBV4-1,.,TGCGCCAGCAGGATAGCGGACTCCTACAATGAGCAGTTCTTC,CASRIADSYNEQFF
TRBJ1-6,.,TRBV5-1,TRBD1,TGCGCCAGCAGGGAGGACAGGCCGTCACCCCTCCACTTT,CASREDRPSPLHF
TRBJ2-2,.,TRBV24-1,TRBD1,TGTGCCACCGCCAAGACAGGGGACGCGAACACCGGGGAGCTGTTTTTT,CATAKTGDANTGELFF
TRBJ1-5,medium-sized,TRBV6-5,.,TGTGCCAGCAGAGCAGGGGGCAATCAGCCCCAGCATTTT,CASRAGGNQPQHF
TRBJ2-5,once,TRBV28,.,TGTGCCAGCAGTCCGCTGCGCGGGGGCAAAGAGACCCAGTACTTC,CASSPLRGGKETQYF
TRBJ1-2,.,TRBV5-5,.,TGTGCCAGCAGCCCCCCTCCCTTACAGGGTCGTGGCTACACCTTC,CASSPPPLQGRGYTF
TRBJ2-2,few,TRBV19,.,TGTGCCAGTAGTCTTAGGGGTGCCGGGGAGCTGTTTTTT,CASSLRGAGELFF
TRBJ1-6,.,TRBV10-3,TRBD1,TGTGCCATCAGTGATCAGGGGGTTTATAATTCACCCCTCCACTTT,CAISDQGVYNSPLHF
TRBJ1-1,.,TRBV6-5,.,TGTGCCAACTCAGAAGGTGGGGTAGGGGCTGAAGCTTTCTTT,CANSEGGVGAEAFF
TRBJ2-5,.,TRBV7-3,TRBD1,TGTGCCAGCAGCGCGCAGGGGGCCGGTGAGACCCAGTACTTC,CASSAQGAGETQYF
TRBJ2-3,few,TRBV24-1,.,TGTGCCACCAGTGACGACAGGCGTACTACAGATACGCAGTATTTT,CATSDDRRTTDTQYF
TRBJ1-2,.,TRBV25-1,.,TGTGCCAGCAGTGAAGTACAGTCCGGCTACACCTTC,CASSEVQSGYTF
TRBJ1-4,.,TRBV3-1/TRBV3-2,.,TGTGCCAGCAGCCAAGTAGGAGCAACTAATGAAAAACTGTTTTTT,CASSQVGATNEKLFF
TRBJ1-6,once,TRBV5-1,TRBD1,TGCGCCAGCAGATGGACAGGGAGGAATTCACCCCTCCACTTT,CASRWTGRNSPLHF
TRBJ2-3,few,TRBV7-3,.,TGTGCCAGCAGCTTGGCCACAGATACGCAGTATTTT,CASSLATDTQYF
TRBJ1-1,.,TRBV7-3,.,TGTGCCAGCAGCCCCTCGAGTGGGGGCATCACTGAAGCTTTCTTT,CASSPSSGGITEAFF
TRBJ2-2,.,TRBV3-1/TRBV3-2,.,TGTGCCAGCAGCCAAGTCGGGTGGGGGGGCCTCGGCACCGGGGAGCTGTTTTTT,CASSQVGWGGLGTGELFF
TRBJ1-3,.,TRBV30,.,TGTGCCTGGAGAGAACAGAACTCTGGAAACACCATATATTTT,CAWREQNSGNTIYF
TRBJ2-3,.,TRBV2,.,TGTGCCAGCAGTGACCAGCTCACAGATACGCAGTATTTT,CASSDQLTDTQYF
TRBJ2-5,.,TRBV2,TRBD2,TGTGCCAGCGCATTGTGGGGGGGCCAAGAGACCCAGTACTTC,CASALWGGQETQYF
TRBJ2-2,.,TRBV24-1,.,TGTGCCACCAGTGATCCCGGGGGTTCGAACACCGGGGAGCTGTTTTTT,CATSDPGGSNTGELFF
TRBJ2-5,once,TRBV5-1,.,TGCGCCAGCAGCTTTACGGGGGGCCGGGAGACCCAGTACTTC,CASSFTGGRETQYF
TRBJ1-1,.,TRBV9,TRBD1,TGTGCCAGCAGCGTACAGGGACAGGGTAACACTGAAGCTTTCTTT,CASSVQGQGNTEAFF
TRBJ2-1,.,TRBV7-2,TRBD1,TGTGCCAGCAGCTTATGGGACAGCTCCTACAATGAGCAGTTCTTC,CASSLWDSSYNEQFF
TRBJ2-1,few,TRBV24-1,TRBD1,TGTGCCACCAGTGATTTCAGGGACAGGAACCACAATGAGCAGTTCTTC,CATSDFRDRNHNEQFF
TRBJ1-1,.,TRBV4-1,.,TGCGCCAGCAGCCTCCGGACCTCGAACACTGAAGCTTTCTTT,CASSLRTSNTEAFF
TRBJ1-4,.,TRBV6-5,TRBD1,TGTGCCAGCAAGACAGGGAATAGTAATGAAAAACTGTTTTTT,CASKTGNSNEKLFF
TRBJ1-5,once,TRBV7-9,.,TGTGCCAGCAGCTTAGAGGATAGCAATCAGCCCCAGCATTTT,CASSLEDSNQPQHF
TRBJ1-1,.,TRBV9,.,TGTGCCAGCAGCGTAGTAGAGTACACTGAAGCTTTCTTT,CASSVVEYTEAFF
TRBJ2-1,.,TRBV27,TRBD2,TGTGCCAGCACTAGGGGACTAGCGGGGGGAAACTACAATGAGCAGTTCTTC,CASTRGLAGGNYNEQFF
TRBJ1-6,few,TRBV6-4,TRBD1,TGTGCCAGCAGTGACACCGGACAGGGAGATAATTCACCCCTCCACTTT,CASSDTGQGDNSPLHF
TRBJ2-3,.,TRBV7-3,.,TGTGCCAGCAGCTTATCAGGGTTTACTGATACGCAGTATTTT,CASSLSGFTDTQYF
TRBJ1-4,.,TRBV7-2,TRBD1,TGTGCCAGCAGCTTAGCAGGGGCAGGGGGTGAAAAACTGTTTTTT,CASSLAGAGGEKLFF
TRBJ2-2,.,TRBV19,.,TGTGCCAGTAGTATGGAGGGTTCAAGGACCGGGGAGCTGTTTTTT,CASSMEGSRTGELFF
TRBJ2-3,once,TRBV6-5,.,TGTGCCAGCAGGTCTCAGGGGACCGATACGCAGTATTTT,CASRSQGTDTQYF
TRBJ1-1,.,TRBV6-5,.,TGTGCCAGCAGTAATCGACAGGTTTCCACTGAAGCTTTCTTT,CASSNRQVSTEAFF
TRBJ1-1,.,TRBV12-5,.,TGTGCTAGTGGTTGGTGGGGCACTGAAGCTTTCTTT,CASGWWGTEAFF
TRBJ2-3,.,TRBV7-3,.,TGTGCCAGCAGCTTACGACGCGGGGATCTCGCTACAGATACGCAGTATTTT,CASSLRRGDLATDTQYF
TRBJ2-2,.,TRBV14,.,TGTGCCAGCAGCCACCGACAACCGAACACCGGGGAGCTGTTTTTT,CASSHRQPNTGELFF
TRBJ1-2,.,TRBV3-1/TRBV3-2,TRBD1,TGTGCCAGCAGCCAAGGCCCGACAGGGAACTATGGCTACACCTTC,CASSQGPTGNYGYTF
TRBJ1-1,.,TRBV6-5,.,TGTGCCAGCAGTTACGGGACACAGAACACTGAAGCTTTCTTT,CASSYGTQNTEAFF